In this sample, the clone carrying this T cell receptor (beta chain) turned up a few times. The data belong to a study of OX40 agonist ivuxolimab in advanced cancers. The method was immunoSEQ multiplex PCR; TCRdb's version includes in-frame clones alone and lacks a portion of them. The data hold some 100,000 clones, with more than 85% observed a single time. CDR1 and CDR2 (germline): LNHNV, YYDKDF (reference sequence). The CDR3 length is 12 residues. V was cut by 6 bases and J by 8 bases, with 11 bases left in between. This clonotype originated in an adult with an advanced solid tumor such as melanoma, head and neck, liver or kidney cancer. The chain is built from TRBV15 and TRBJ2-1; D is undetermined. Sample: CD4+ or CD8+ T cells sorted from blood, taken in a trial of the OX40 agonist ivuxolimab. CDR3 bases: TGTGCCACCAGTCGACCGGGCCATGAGCAGTTCTTC. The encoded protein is CATSRPGHEQFF.